These 27 T cell receptor beta chains originate from one sample sequenced in a study of vaccination effects on CD4 cells after COVID-19. Sequencing used immunoSEQ multiplex PCR; TCRdb keeps in-frame clones, though not all of them. The sample has 57,000 or so clones; 60% to 75% are singletons. Antigen-specific CD4+ T cells were first expanded with viral peptide pools by the ViraFEST assay and only then sequenced. It was after 10 days of culture that CD4+ T cells were isolated. Either the mRNA-1273 or the BNT162b2 vaccine was given to participants as two doses. No antigen has been identified for these receptors. The input for sequencing was CD4+ T cells from PBMCs cultured with HCoV-229E spike peptides, taken after COVID-19 vaccination. All receptors derive from a human donor who received a COVID-19 vaccine.

In this sample, this clone turned up a few times. J is TRBJ2-2 and V is TRBV4-1, with D tentatively TRBD1 (6 bases). The germline V gene has CDR1 MGHRA and CDR2 YSYEKL. This CDR3 comprises 15 residues. The V gene lost 5 bases and the J gene lost 4 bases, with 14 bases spanning the gap. The CDR3 loop reads CASSNRDTLTGELFF. The CDR3 DNA follows: TGCGCCAGCAGCAACCGGGACACGCTCACCGGGGAGCTGTTTTTT.

The V call is TRBV19, the J call TRBJ2-1; 10 positions match TRBD1. Germline CDR1 is LNHDA and CDR2 is SQIVND (reference sequence). The CDR3 loop spans 17 amino acids. After removal of 2 bases from V and 9 bases from J, the junction contained 13 bases not matched to a gene. The CDR3 DNA reads TGTGCCAGTAGTATAAACGCTTTGGGGACAGGGGCGGGTGAGCAGTTCTTC. It yields the protein CASSINALGTGAGEQFF.

The CDR3: CASSERTGIPEAFF. The CDR3 DNA reads as TGTGCCAGCAGTGAAAGGACAGGGATACCTGAAGCTTTCTTT. The rearrangement links TRBV2 to TRBJ1-1, with 8 bases fitting TRBD1. The V and J ends lost 2 bases and 6 bases, in that order; junction bases with no gene match: 5. CDR1 SNHLY and CDR2 FYNNEI come from the germline V gene. This CDR3 contains 14 residues.

The V call is TRBV29-1, the J call TRBJ1-4; D is undetermined. CDR1 is SQVTM and CDR2 is ANQGSEA in the germline V gene. V was trimmed by 5 bases and J by 3 bases, leaving 13 bases between them. This CDR3 contains 14 residues. CDR3 coding DNA: TGCAGCGTTCTAACGACGGGGTCTAATGAAAAACTGTTTTTT. Protein: CSVLTTGSNEKLFF.

The genes are TRBV30 and TRBJ1-6; no clear D gene. Trimming removed 8 bases at V and 3 bases at J, with 8 bases between. In germline, CDR1 is GTSNPN, CDR2 SVGIG (reference sequence). This CDR3 is 12 amino acids long. The CDR3 DNA follows: TGTGCCGCCGACCACTATAATTCACCCCTCCACTTT. It specifies CAADHYNSPLHF.

This clone was seen once. The chain couples TRBV6-2 or TRBV6-3 to TRBJ2-1; 7 nucleotides agree with TRBD2. CDR3 length equals 18 residues. Trimming cost V 1 base and J 8 bases; bases outside gene matches: 17. Germline loops: CDR1 MNHEY, CDR2 SVGEGT. The CDR3 nucleotides are TGTGCCAGCAGTTACTTAAATACACTAGCGTTGAACGTCGATGAGCAGTTCTTC. Its protein is CASSYLNTLALNVDEQFF.

CDR3 nucleotides: TGCGCCAGCGGACAGATCTCTGGGGCCAACGTCCTGACTTTC. This encodes CASGQISGANVLTF. The chain has TRBV5-1 and TRBJ2-6; TRBD1 might be the D (6 bases). The CDR3 is made up of 14 amino acids. Germline loops: CDR1 SGHRS, CDR2 YFSETQ. The V gene lost 7 bases and the J gene lost 0 bases, with 8 bases spanning the gap.

The chain uses TRBV6-6 and TRBJ2-7, with TRBD1 matching 8 bases. The V and J ends lost 5 bases and 6 bases, in that order; junction bases with no gene match: 6. The CDR3 loop spans 13 amino acids. CDR1 is MNHNY, CDR2 SVGAGI, per germline (reference sequence). The CDR3 is CASSQLTGGEQYV. The CDR3 bases are TGTGCCAGCAGTCAACTTACAGGGGGCGAGCAGTACGTC.

The chain has TRBV6-1 and TRBJ2-7; D might be TRBD2 (6 bases). V lost 3 bases and J 1 base, leaving 13 bases between the germline ends. Germline lookup yields CDR1 MNHNS and CDR2 SASEGT. This CDR3 spans 15 amino acids. The CDR3 protein is CASSDGGHMSYEQYV. DNA for the CDR3: TGTGCCAGCAGTGATGGAGGGCACATGTCCTACGAGCAGTACGTC.

The chain has TRBV21-1 and TRBJ2-4; the table names TRBD2, a call not compared with the DNA. TRBV21-1 is designated a pseudogene. The CDR3 is 18 amino acids. The CDR3 bases are TGTGCCAGCAGCAAAGGACTAGCGGGGGGGCGGGGCAAAAACATTCAGTACTTC. Translated: CASSKGLAGGRGKNIQYF.

The table lists this clone with a few counts. The chain combines TRBV12-3 or TRBV12-4 with TRBJ1-1; D is unresolved. Trimming took off 6 bases at V and 3 bases at J, with 5 bases between the two ends. CDR3 length: 11 residues. The CDR3 loop reads CASRQYTEAFF. The CDR3 coding sequence is TGTGCCAGCAGACAGTACACTGAAGCTTTCTTT.

This clone has a handful of counts. V and J are TRBV5-4 and TRBJ1-2, with D tentatively TRBD1 (5 bases). CDR1 and CDR2 from the germline V gene are SGHNT and YYREEE (reference sequence). This CDR3 has 13 residues. V dropped 4 bases and J dropped 4 bases, with 11 bases sitting between them. CDR3 DNA: TGTGCCAGCAGCGTCAGGGCCCTCTATGGCTACACCTTC. Residues: CASSVRALYGYTF.

This clone occurred a few times. The chain links TRBV7-9 to TRBJ1-1; 8 bases align to TRBD1. J was trimmed by 3 bases and V by 5 bases; bases with no gene match: 2. Looked up from germline, CDR1 is SEHNR and CDR2 is FQNEAQ (reference sequence). The CDR3 length is 13 residues. CDR3 sequence (DNA): TGTGCCAGCAGCGACAGGGGCCACACTGAAGCTTTCTTT. The encoded protein is CASSDRGHTEAFF.

J is TRBJ1-1 and V is TRBV28, with D perhaps TRBD1 (6 bases). The CDR3 consists of 15 residues. CDR1 and CDR2 (germline): MDHEN, SYDVKM. V dropped 5 bases and J dropped 0 bases, with 13 bases sitting between them. CDR3 bases: TGTGCCAGCAGTATTACAGGGCAGATGAACACTGAAGCTTTCTTT. It encodes CASSITGQMNTEAFF.

In DNA, the CDR3 is TGTGCCAGCAGTGGAAGGACTAGTGCTCAAGAGACCCAGTACTTC. It codes for CASSGRTSAQETQYF. The chain joins TRBV2 to TRBJ2-5; 7 bases fit TRBD2. J gave up 2 bases and V 4 bases, and 7 bases lay outside the gene matches. This CDR3 is built from 15 residues. Germline V CDR1 and CDR2: SNHLY, FYNNEI.

The genes are TRBV5-1 and TRBJ2-1, with TRBD2 as a possible D gene (5 bases). Germline V CDR1 and CDR2: SGHRS, YFSETQ. CDR3 length: 14 amino acids. Trimming removed 0 bases at V and 7 bases at J, with 11 bases between. The DNA of the CDR3 is TGCGCCAGCAGCTTGGACGTAGCGTGGAATGAGCAGTTCTTC. It encodes CASSLDVAWNEQFF.

The V and J genes are TRBV3-1 (or the pseudogene TRBV3-2) and TRBJ1-3; D call uncertain. Trimming removed 4 bases at V and 4 bases at J, with 8 bases between. Germline values: CDR1 LGHDT, CDR2 YNNKEL (reference sequence). The CDR3 loop spans 13 amino acids. CDR3 region: CASSLGGGNTIYF. The DNA of the CDR3 is TGTGCCAGCAGCCTAGGTGGAGGAAACACCATATATTTT.

The chain uses TRBV7-2 and TRBJ2-1; D uncertain. Germline CDR1 reads SGHTA; CDR2 reads FQGNSA. The CDR3 spans 15 residues. Trimming removed 6 bases at V and 0 bases at J, with 12 bases between. As DNA, the CDR3 is TGTGCCAGCAGTGTTAGCACAAGCTCCTACAATGAGCAGTTCTTC. The encoded protein is CASSVSTSSYNEQFF.

This clone was counted only a few times. V and J are TRBV3-1 (or the pseudogene TRBV3-2) and TRBJ1-2; a possible D gene is TRBD1 (5 bases). The germline V gene encodes CDR1 LGHDT and CDR2 YNNKEL (reference sequence). The CDR3 sequence is 12 residues long. V lost 3 bases, J lost 6 bases, and 8 bases lay in between. The CDR3 DNA sequence: TGTGCCAGCAGCCAGACCAGGGATGGCTACACCTTC. It codes for CASSQTRDGYTF.

The chain carries TRBV9 and TRBJ2-3; D not resolved. Germline V gene data show CDR1 as SGDLS and CDR2 as YYNGEE. The CDR3 spans 12 residues. V gave up 4 bases and J gave up 5 bases, with 8 bases separating them. The CDR3 region is CASSWKGDTQYF. In DNA form, the CDR3 reads TGTGCCAGCAGCTGGAAGGGAGATACGCAGTATTTT.

V is TRBV15 and J is TRBJ1-4; tentative D call: TRBD1 (6 bases). This CDR3 has 14 residues. Germline V gene lookup returns CDR1 LNHNV and CDR2 YYDKDF (reference sequence). Deletions cut 0 bases from V and 6 bases from J, with 8 bases between. The CDR3 bases are TGTGCCACCAGCAGAGACAGGGGTTATGAAAAACTGTTTTTT. Encoded protein: CATSRDRGYEKLFF. Looking up the rest from reference TRBV15 and TRBJ1-4 gives the full variable domain: DAMVIQNPRYQVTQFGKPVTLSCSQTLNHNVMYWYQQKSSQAPKLLFHYYDKDFNNEADTPDNFQSRRPNTSFCFLDIRSPGLGDTAMYLCATSRDRGYEKLFFGSGTQLSVL.

The V and J genes are TRBV5-4 and TRBJ2-5; D gene uncertain. Trimming took 4 bases from V and 3 from J, leaving 13 bases between them. The CDR3 spans 14 residues. Per the germline V gene, CDR1 is SGHNT and CDR2 is YYREEE (reference sequence). The CDR3 nucleotides are TGTGCCAGCAGCAACCCGCAGACAAAAGAGACCCAGTACTTC. Encoded protein: CASSNPQTKETQYF.

Here the CDR3 reads CATQGGPLETQYF. For the CDR3, the DNA is TGTGCCACCCAGGGTGGCCCCTTAGAGACCCAGTACTTC. This sequence joins TRBV10-3 and TRBJ2-5; possibly TRBD1 for D (5 bases). This CDR3 is 13 amino acids long. V lost 10 bases and J lost 4, with 16 bases in between. Germline CDR1 is ENHRY and CDR2 is SYGVKD.

The CDR3 DNA reads as TGTGCCAGCAGTCGTTATGGGGATCAGCCCCAGCATTTT. Protein sequence: CASSRYGDQPQHF. This chain connects TRBV28 to TRBJ1-5, with D hard to call. Germline V gene lookup returns CDR1 MDHEN and CDR2 SYDVKM. Trimming cost V 5 bases and J 5 bases, with 10 bases left between them. This CDR3 region has 13 residues.

The V gene is TRBV14, the J gene TRBJ2-5; D remains unclear. The CDR3 loop spans 14 amino acids. Germline-derived CDR1 and CDR2 are SGHDN and FVKESK. V lost 0 bases to trimming and J lost 1 base, with 6 bases between them. CDR3 region: CASSQDLVQETQYF. The CDR3 DNA reads TGTGCCAGCAGCCAAGATCTGGTCCAAGAGACCCAGTACTTC.

The chain employs TRBV7-2 and TRBJ2-2; unclear D gene. The V end was cut by 5 bases, the J end by 0 bases, with 19 bases between. Germline CDR1 and CDR2: SGHTA and FQGNSA. CDR3 size: 18 residues. CDR3 protein: CASSPFGFGQTNTGELFF. The CDR3 DNA reads as TGTGCCAGCAGCCCTTTTGGTTTCGGCCAGACGAACACCGGGGAGCTGTTTTTT.

Only one count was recorded for this clone. V gene TRBV18 combines with J gene TRBJ2-1; 8 bases are shared with TRBD1. The CDR3 covers 15 residues. The V gene's germline CDR1 is KGHSH and CDR2 LQKENI. J gave up 0 bases and V 6 bases, and 4 bases lay outside the gene matches. The CDR3 is CASSLQGASYNEQFF. The CDR3 DNA sequence: TGTGCCAGCTCGCTCCAGGGGGCCTCCTACAATGAGCAGTTCTTC.